This TCR beta chain was sequenced for a study of blood T cell repertoires in COVID-19. Recovered status applied to Cohort 3 donors who had two consecutive negative PCRs. It also applied to those with clearance or with symptom resolution. Trimming took off 0 bases at V and 3 bases at J, with 12 bases between the two ends. The germline V gene has CDR1 SGDLS and CDR2 YYNGEE. This CDR3 spans 16 amino acids. Profiling relied on immunoSEQ multiplex PCR, and the TCRdb table lists in-frame clones only, not all of them. The data show around 170,000 clones, just over 85% seen once. The rearrangement uses TRBV9 and TRBJ2-2; unclear D gene. This clonotype was obtained from a woman aged 18-29 years who had recovered from COVID-19. The specimen sequenced was PBMCs or T cells enriched from blood (not recorded which). In DNA, the CDR3 is TGTGCCAGCAGCGTAGCTTCTGGCAGTTACACCGGGGAGCTGTTTTTT. It specifies CASSVASGSYTGELFF.